Each of the 12 T cell receptor beta chains below was sequenced from the same sample in a study of T-cell reconstitution after alpha-beta-depleted transplantation in children. TCRbeta library preparation incorporated unique molecular identifiers. TCRdb re-called the PCR reads with MiXCR, one entry per CDR3 protein. The sample lists more than 400,000 distinct CDR3 sequences; roughly 11% were seen once. The sequencing used PBMCs, mostly from graft donor cells, collected 180 days after TCRalphabeta/CD19-depleted stem cell transplant. All receptors come from a female patient aged 2-9 years who had a stem cell transplant for aplastic anemia, so the T cells may come from the graft donor.

This chain links TRBV25-1 with TRBJ2-5, with a possible D match to TRBD1 (6 bases). Trimming removed 2 bases from V and 5 bases from J, with 15 bases in between. The CDR3 has 15 amino acids. Looked up from germline, CDR1 is MGHDK and CDR2 is SYGVNS. CDR3 sequence (DNA): TGTGCCAGCAGTGAAAGGTGGAGACAGGAGGAGACCCAGTACTTC. This translates into CASSERWRQEETQYF.

Only a few counts were recorded for this clonotype. V gene TRBV28 combines with J gene TRBJ2-7; weak D call: TRBD1 (6 bases). CDR1 and CDR2 (germline): MDHEN, SYDVKM. CDR3 length: 17 amino acids. V lost 8 bases and J 3 bases, leaving 26 bases between the germline ends. The CDR3 region is CASQEAVAQGLGYEQYF. The CDR3 DNA reads TGTGCCAGCCAGGAAGCAGTCGCGCAGGGGCTTGGCTACGAGCAGTACTTC. The complete variable domain, with remaining parts taken from reference TRBV28 and TRBJ2-7, reads DVKVTQSSRYLVKRTGEKVFLECVQDMDHENMFWYRQDPGLGLRLIYFSYDVKMKEKGDIPEGYSVSREKKERFSLILESASTNQTSMYLCASQEAVAQGLGYEQYFGPGTRLTVT.

There are a few counts of this clonotype. V gene TRBV4-1 combines with J gene TRBJ2-1, with 9 bases aligning to TRBD2. This CDR3 is 17 amino acids long. Germline V lookup: CDR1 MGHRA, CDR2 YSYEKL. V gave up 4 bases and J gave up 0 bases; unmatched junction bases: 7. Here the CDR3 DNA reads TGCGCCAGCAGCCCCGATAAGGGACTAGCCTCCTACAATGAGCAGTTCTTC. The encoded protein is CASSPDKGLASYNEQFF.

This clonotype was recorded a few times. The chain is built from TRBV27 and TRBJ1-1; a weak D match, TRBD1 (5 bases). Trimming removed 7 bases at V and 2 bases at J, with 14 bases between. From germline, CDR1 is MNHEY and CDR2 SMNVEV (reference sequence). The CDR3 runs to 14 residues. The CDR3 bases are TGTGCCAGCAAAGTGGTTTGGACAAACACTGAAGCTTTCTTT. Encoded protein: CASKVVWTNTEAFF.

The chain uses TRBV7-2 and TRBJ1-3; perhaps TRBD1 as D (5 bases). The CDR3 covers 15 residues. The ends were cut back, 2 bases at V and 8 bases at J, with 16 bases in the middle. Germline CDR1 is SGHTA and CDR2 is FQGNSA. The CDR3: CASSLMAGIRDTIYF. In DNA form, the CDR3 reads TGTGCCAGCAGCTTAATGGCAGGGATTCGCGACACCATATATTTT.

This clonotype occurred many times. The chain links TRBV7-2 to TRBJ1-5; TRBD1 might be the D (6 bases). Per germline, CDR1 SGHTA and CDR2 FQGNSA. The CDR3 length is 15 residues. The germline V and J ends were trimmed by 3 bases and 3 bases, with 12 bases remaining between them. CDR3 coding DNA: TGTGCCAGCAGCTTCCGTGACAGGCACAATCAGCCCCAGCATTTT. The encoded protein is CASSFRDRHNQPQHF. Variable domain in full (rest from reference TRBV7-2 and TRBJ1-5): GAGVSQSPSNKVTEKGKDVELRCDPISGHTALYWYRQSLGQGLEFLIYFQGNSAPDKSGLPSDRFSAERTGGSVSTLTIQRTQQEDSAVYLCASSFRDRHNQPQHFGDGTRLSIL.

The rearrangement links TRBV7-9 to TRBJ1-2; 7 bases fit TRBD1. This CDR3 comprises 13 residues. Looked up from germline, CDR1 is SEHNR and CDR2 is FQNEAQ (reference sequence). V shed 6 bases, J shed 6 bases, and the junction held 7 bases outside the gene matches. The chain's CDR3 is CASRSDRDNGYTF. CDR3 nucleotides: TGTGCCAGCAGGTCCGACAGGGATAATGGCTACACCTTC. The whole variable domain, filled in from reference TRBV7-9 and TRBJ1-2, reads DTGVSQNPRHKITKRGQNVTFRCDPISEHNRLYWYRQTLGQGPEFLTYFQNEAQLEKSRLLSDRFSAERPKGSFSTLEIQRTEQGDSAMYLCASRSDRDNGYTFGSGTRLTVV.

The sample holds many counts of this clonotype. V is TRBV5-4 and J is TRBJ2-1, with 12 bases aligning to TRBD1. This CDR3 has 17 amino acids. Germline V CDR1 and CDR2: SGHNT, YYREEE (reference sequence). Trimming removed 0 bases from V and 10 bases from J; junction bases left unmatched: 11. CDR3 residues: CASSLGPPGQGAREQFF. The CDR3 region has the DNA TGTGCCAGCAGCTTGGGACCCCCGGGACAGGGGGCTCGCGAGCAGTTCTTC.

The chain recombines TRBV3-1 with TRBJ2-4; TRBD2 might be the D (6 bases). CDR1 is LGHDT and CDR2 is YNNKEL in the germline V gene (reference sequence). CDR3 length: 14 amino acids. Between the trimmed V and J ends, which lost 1 base and 5 bases, there was a span of 9 bases. CDR3 region: CASSQAGAENIQYF. CDR3 sequence (DNA): TGTGCCAGCAGCCAAGCGGGAGCTGAAAACATTCAGTACTTC.

This clonotype has a handful of counts. This sequence joins TRBV4-2 and TRBJ2-5; 14 bases fit TRBD2. J gave up 5 bases and V 0 bases, and 5 bases lay outside the gene matches. The CDR3 extends over 17 amino acids. CDR1 and CDR2 from the germline V gene are LGHNA and YNFKEQ. In DNA, the CDR3 is TGTGCCAGCAGCCAAGATCTGGGACTAGCGGGAGCGGAGACCCAGTACTTC. Encoded protein: CASSQDLGLAGAETQYF.

The chain carries TRBV13 and TRBJ2-1, with TRBD2 identical over 13 bases. The J segment lost 3 bases and the V segment lost 1 base, leaving 3 bases of the junction unmatched. The CDR3 is 17 amino acids. Germline V lookup: CDR1 PRHDT, CDR2 FYEKMQ (reference sequence). CDR3 nucleotide sequence: TGTGCCAGCAGCTTAGTATGGACTAGCGGGGGCTACAATGAGCAGTTCTTC. Its protein product is CASSLVWTSGGYNEQFF. Looking up the rest from reference TRBV13 and TRBJ2-1 gives the full variable domain: AAGVIQSPRHLIKEKRETATLKCYPIPRHDTVYWYQQGPGQDPQFLISFYEKMQSDKGSIPDRFSAQQFSDYHSELNMSSLELGDSALYFCASSLVWTSGGYNEQFFGPGTRLTVL.

This clonotype was counted a few times. This chain joins TRBV29-1 and TRBJ2-3; D unclear. CDR3 size: 13 residues. Trimming shortened V by 3 bases and J by 2 bases, and 9 bases separated the two germline ends. CDR1 and CDR2 from the germline V gene are SQVTM and ANQGSEA. CDR3 in amino acids: CSVDMGNTDTQYF. The CDR3 DNA reads TGCAGCGTTGATATGGGCAACACAGATACGCAGTATTTT.